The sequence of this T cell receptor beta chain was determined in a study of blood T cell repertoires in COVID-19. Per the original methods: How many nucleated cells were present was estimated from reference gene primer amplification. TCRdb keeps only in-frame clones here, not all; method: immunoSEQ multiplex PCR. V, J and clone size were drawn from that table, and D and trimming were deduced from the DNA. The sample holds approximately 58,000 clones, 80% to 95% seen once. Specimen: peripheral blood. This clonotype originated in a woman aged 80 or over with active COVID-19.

The CDR3 nucleotides are TGTGCCAGCAGCCCCGGACGGGACTACGAGCAGTACTTC. It codes for CASSPGRDYEQYF. This sequence joins TRBV12-3 or TRBV12-4 and TRBJ2-7; D perhaps matches TRBD2 (5 bases). The CDR3 consists of 13 residues. V lost 6 bases and J 3 bases, leaving 12 bases between the germline ends.